The 6 T cell receptor beta chains presented below share a single source sample, sequenced in a study of T cells in Graves' hyperthyroidism and ophthalmopathy. Amplified regions were TCR beta CDR3 sequences from RNA transcripts. TCR CDR3 regions were first amplified by RT-PCR with HTBI primers. TCRdb re-derived calls from the multiplex PCR reads in MiXCR, one entry per CDR3 protein. The sample lists under 400,000 distinct CDR3 sequences; 11% to 15% were seen once. Sequencing input: blood. The receptors originated from a woman aged 60-70 years with Graves' hyperthyroidism.

Ten or more counts support this clonotype. This chain uses TRBV12-3 or TRBV12-4 with TRBJ2-3, with D possibly matching TRBD2 (6 bases). With 6 bases removed from V and 9 bases from J, the gap between germline ends came to 13 bases. CDR3 size: 12 residues. CDR3 in amino acids: CASSLRDSTQYF. As DNA, the CDR3 is TGTGCCAGCAGCCTCCGGGACTCAACGCAGTATTTT.

In its sample, this clonotype was seen many times. The chain carries TRBV7-9 and TRBJ2-4; 11 bases map to TRBD2. V was clipped by 4 bases and J by 4 bases; unmatched bases: 0. Germline V gene sequence: CDR1 SEHNR, CDR2 FQNEAQ (reference sequence). There are 14 residues in the CDR3. CDR3 bases: TGTGCCAGCAGCTCTAGCGGGGGGAAAAACATTCAGTACTTC. This encodes CASSSSGGKNIQYF.

The CDR3 DNA reads TGTGCCAGTAGTAGGAGCCGTTCCTACGAGCAGTACTTC. It yields the protein CASSRSRSYEQYF. The V gene is TRBV19, the J gene TRBJ2-1; no firm D call. Near its end, the DNA agrees better with TRBJ2-7, so the J call may be wrong. The CDR3 has 13 residues. Germline V gene lookup returns CDR1 LNHDA and CDR2 SQIVND (reference sequence).

This clonotype has at least ten counts. The rearrangement links TRBV27 to TRBJ2-7, with TRBD1 matching 7 bases. The CDR3 runs 14 residues. J was trimmed by 2 bases and V by 5 bases; bases with no gene match: 6. Germline lookup yields CDR1 MNHEY and CDR2 SMNVEV (reference sequence). The CDR3 DNA reads as TGTGCCAGCAGTCTTACAGGGGTAACCTACGAGCAGTACTTC. Translated, it gives CASSLTGVTYEQYF.

V gene TRBV3-1 combines with J gene TRBJ1-2; 10 bases map to TRBD1. CDR1 is LGHDT and CDR2 is YNNKEL in the germline V gene (reference sequence). Trimming at V came to 0 bases and at J to 3 bases, leaving 19 bases not matched to a gene. The CDR3 totals 21 residues. The CDR3 here is CASSQEVLPYRDRGPHYGYTF. The CDR3 nucleotides read TGTGCCAGCAGCCAAGAAGTACTTCCCTACCGGGACAGGGGACCACACTATGGCTACACCTTC.

This clonotype occurred many times. V and J are TRBV20-1 and TRBJ2-2; D might be TRBD2 (6 bases). Trimming shortened V by 6 bases and J by 1 base, and 18 bases separated the two germline ends. Germline loops: CDR1 DFQATT, CDR2 SNEGSKA (reference sequence). This CDR3 comprises 16 residues. CDR3 in amino acids: CSARPGGAGNTGELFF. CDR3 sequence (DNA): TGCAGTGCGAGACCCGGCGGGGCAGGGAACACCGGGGAGCTGTTTTTT.